The rows below give T cell receptor beta chains drawn from one sample of a study of T cell changes during pregnancy in multiple sclerosis. Using immunoSEQ multiplex PCR, the repertoire was profiled, and TCRdb retains in-frame clones only, with some absent. The sample includes about 40,000 clones, 90% to 95% seen only once; the top ten take less than 0.8%. This specimen consisted of CD4+ T cells from peripheral blood mononuclear cells, obtained in the third trimester of pregnancy. The receptors come from a female donor with multiple sclerosis, enrolled in a pregnancy study. The CDR3 runs from the conserved cysteine through the conserved F or W. A D gene is named only where the DNA matches it firmly. Clone sizes are given selectively: once, few, many, or a class where the clone is expanded.

abundance	d_gene	v_gene	j_gene	CDR3aa	CDR3nt
-	TRBD2	TRBV6-6	TRBJ2-7	CASTMGGTKSYEQYF	TGTGCCAGCACCATGGGGGGGACCAAGTCCTACGAGCAGTACTTC
once	-	TRBV9	TRBJ2-3	CASSVALDTQYF	TGTGCCAGCAGCGTAGCTTTGGATACGCAGTATTTT
-	-	TRBV28	TRBJ1-1	CASAGLVGNTEAFF	TGTGCCAGCGCTGGACTGGTAGGGAACACTGAAGCTTTCTTT
-	-	TRBV5-1	TRBJ2-3	CASKEGRSTDTQYF	TGCGCCAGCAAGGAGGGCCGAAGCACAGATACGCAGTATTTT
-	-	TRBV6-5	TRBJ1-2	CASSYGDYGYTF	TGTGCCAGCAGTTACGGAGACTATGGCTACACCTTC
-	-	TRBV12-5	TRBJ1-5	CASASGGQPQHF	TGTGCTAGTGCCTCCGGGGGTCAGCCCCAGCATTTT
-	-	TRBV7-9	TRBJ2-2	CASSLDRATGELFF	TGTGCCAGCAGCTTAGACAGAGCCACCGGGGAGCTGTTTTTT
once	-	TRBV7-2	TRBJ2-7	CASSLPGLPYEQYF	TGTGCCAGCAGCTTACCGGGACTCCCATACGAGCAGTACTTC
-	-	TRBV18	TRBJ1-5	CASSPQAGVGQPQHF	TGTGCCAGCTCACCACAAGCAGGGGTCGGGCAGCCCCAGCATTTT
-	-	TRBV2	TRBJ2-3	CASSGLNPTDTQYF	TGTGCCAGCAGTGGACTAAACCCCACAGATACGCAGTATTTT
-	-	TRBV5-1	TRBJ1-4	CASSLEFVGATNEKLFF	TGCGCCAGCAGCTTGGAATTTGTCGGTGCAACTAATGAAAAACTGTTTTTT
-	-	TRBV29-1	TRBJ1-4	CSASPQGPGEKLFF	TGCAGCGCATCCCCACAGGGTCCGGGTGAAAAACTGTTTTTT